This TCR beta chain was sequenced in a study of T cell responses to AZD1222 COVID-19 vaccine. Overall study findings and caveats: When two AZD1222 doses had been given, Spike-specific TCR breadth and depth rose.

V lost 7 bases and J 6 bases, leaving 16 bases between the germline ends. Germline V gene sequence: CDR1 GTSNPN, CDR2 SVGIG (reference sequence). The CDR3 spans 12 residues. This table comes from immunoSEQ multiplex PCR, and its TCRdb copy is limited to in-frame clones, with some not included. Of 180,000 or so clones in the sample, roughly 92% were seen once. Of note for this clone: The target antigen is unknown.

The chain carries TRBV30 and TRBJ2-7; D unresolved. The input for sequencing was peripheral blood, taken 28 days after the second AZD1222 dose. The receptor comes from an adult who received the AZD1222 COVID-19 vaccine. CDR3 DNA: TGTGCCTCCTCCTTTGCAGGTATCGAGCAGTACTTC. Residues: CASSFAGIEQYF.